The next 20 T cell receptor beta chains were all read from a single sample in a study of shared clonotypes between healthy human individuals. The assay was immunoSEQ multiplex PCR, and TCRdb's table has in-frame clones only and misses some. The data show over 1.4 million clones, around 97% seen once. Sequencing used naive CD4+ T cells sorted from blood. Documented subset: CD45RA+ positively selected. The receptors were gathered from a man aged 25 to 40 in good health.

CDR3 protein: CASSQGSSGSPSSSTDTQYF. The CDR3 DNA is TGTGCCAGCAGCCAAGGTTCTAGCGGAAGCCCATCCTCTAGCACAGATACGCAGTATTTT. V gene TRBV14 combines with J gene TRBJ2-3, with 7 bases matching TRBD2. Germline CDR1 is SGHDN and CDR2 is FVKESK. This CDR3 region has 20 residues. The V segment lost 1 base and the J segment 0 bases; nucleotides outside the gene matches: 16.

The V gene is TRBV7-9, the J gene TRBJ1-4; unclear D gene. Per the germline V gene, CDR1 is SEHNR and CDR2 is FQNEAQ (reference sequence). V gave up 3 bases and J gave up 8 bases, with 10 bases separating them. The CDR3 spans 13 residues. Written as DNA, the CDR3 is TGTGCCAGCAGCTTCGGCCGAGAAGAAAAACTGTTTTTT. Translating it yields CASSFGREEKLFF.

The sample holds one count of this clone. This chain uses TRBV10-1 with TRBJ1-3; no clear D. V was trimmed by 4 bases and J by 1 base, leaving 5 bases between them. This CDR3 is 13 amino acids long. Germline lookup yields CDR1 WNHNN and CDR2 SYGVQD (reference sequence). The CDR3 DNA reads TGCGCCAGCAGTGCACCTTCTGGAAACACCATATATTTT. Translation gives CASSAPSGNTIYF.

This clone has a single count. This rearrangement joins TRBV7-7 to TRBJ1-1, with no clear D. The germline CDR1 and CDR2 sequences are SSHAT and FNYEAQ (reference sequence). This CDR3 spans 13 amino acids. V lost 5 bases, J lost 0 bases, and 7 bases lay in between. This chain's CDR3 is CASSLALNTEAFF. CDR3 nucleotide sequence: TGTGCCAGCAGCCTGGCCTTGAACACTGAAGCTTTCTTT.

The rearrangement joins TRBV27 to TRBJ2-7; 10 bases fit TRBD1. CDR3 size: 12 residues. The V gene end was trimmed by 8 bases and the J gene end by 3 bases; junction bases not matched to a gene: 1. The germline gives CDR1 MNHEY, CDR2 SMNVEV (reference sequence). The CDR3 region is CASRDRGYEQYF. The CDR3 DNA reads TGTGCCAGCCGGGACAGGGGCTACGAGCAGTACTTC.

The chain has TRBV15 and TRBJ2-7; TRBD2 matches at 8 bases. V lost 3 bases, J lost 9 bases, and 13 bases stayed unmatched. Germline CDR1 LNHNV, CDR2 YYDKDF (reference sequence). The CDR3 is 15 residues long. The CDR3: CATSSDRGGPRGQYF. In DNA, the CDR3 is TGTGCCACCAGCAGCGATCGGGGGGGACCCCGGGGGCAGTACTTC. The full variable domain, rest sourced from reference TRBV15 and TRBJ2-7, is DAMVIQNPRYQVTQFGKPVTLSCSQTLNHNVMYWYQQKSSQAPKLLFHYYDKDFNNEADTPDNFQSRRPNTSFCFLDIRSPGLGDTAMYLCATSSDRGGPRGQYFGPGTRLTVT.

This clone was counted a single time. V gene TRBV4-1 combines with J gene TRBJ2-7; 7 bases are shared with TRBD1. The ends lost 3 bases at V and 4 bases at J; junction bases unmatched: 6. CDR1 MGHRA and CDR2 YSYEKL come from the germline V gene. The CDR3 is 14 residues long. The CDR3 sequence: CASSHPGTAYEQYF. CDR3 bases: TGCGCCAGCAGCCACCCCGGGACAGCGTACGAGCAGTACTTC.

The chain uses TRBV15 and TRBJ1-4, with D possibly being TRBD1 (6 bases). The germline gives CDR1 LNHNV, CDR2 YYDKDF (reference sequence). Trimming took 4 bases from V and 6 from J, leaving 12 bases between them. This CDR3 is built from 14 residues. CDR3 nucleotide sequence: TGTGCCACCAGCAACAGGGTGTGGGATGAAAAACTGTTTTTT. Protein: CATSNRVWDEKLFF.

The chain has TRBV5-4 and TRBJ2-2; 7 bases map to TRBD2. V lost 4 bases and J lost 0; bases outside the gene matches: 3. This CDR3 is 15 amino acids long. In germline, CDR1 is SGHNT, CDR2 YYREEE (reference sequence). This CDR3 reads CASSLGLTNTGELFF. CDR3 coding DNA: TGTGCCAGCAGCCTGGGACTAACGAACACCGGGGAGCTGTTTTTT.

The chain is built from TRBV11-2 and TRBJ2-1; D call uncertain. Germline CDR1 is SGHAT and CDR2 is FQNNGV. The CDR3 covers 14 residues. V was cut by 0 bases and J by 6 bases, with 9 bases left in between. The DNA for the CDR3 is TGTGCCAGCAGCTTAGATAGTAATCGCAATGAGCAGTTCTTC. As protein: CASSLDSNRNEQFF.

The gene calls are TRBV5-5 and TRBJ2-7; unclear D gene. The V end lost 0 bases, the J end lost 2 bases, and 12 bases lay between the germline ends. This CDR3 has 15 residues. CDR1 and CDR2 from the germline V gene are SGHKS and YYEKEE (reference sequence). CDR3: CASSLAIFRTYEQYF. CDR3 sequence (DNA): TGTGCCAGCAGCTTGGCGATCTTCAGAACCTACGAGCAGTACTTC. Full variable domain (missing parts from reference TRBV5-5 and TRBJ2-7): DAGVTQSPTHLIKTRGQQVTLRCSPISGHKSVSWYQQVLGQGPQFIFQYYEKEERGRGNFPDRFSARQFPNYSSELNVNALLLGDSALYLCASSLAIFRTYEQYFGPGTRLTVT.

Comment on this clone: This specimen includes other DNA sequences encoding the same CDR3. This chain connects TRBV5-1 to TRBJ2-3; no clear D gene. In germline, CDR1 is SGHRS, CDR2 YFSETQ. Trimming stripped 4 bases from V and 2 bases from J, with 8 bases between. The CDR3 runs to 13 residues. As DNA, the CDR3 is TGCGCCAGCAGCCTAGGAGCCACAGATACGCAGTATTTT. As protein: CASSLGATDTQYF.

The chain combines TRBV11-2 with TRBJ2-2; 10 nucleotides line up with TRBD2. The CDR3 is 17 residues long. Unmatched junction bases numbered 7, after V lost 5 bases and J lost 1 base. Germline V gene sequence: CDR1 SGHAT, CDR2 FQNNGV. CDR3 protein: CASSRELAGLNTGELFF. CDR3 sequence (DNA): TGTGCCAGCAGCAGAGAACTAGCGGGGTTGAACACCGGGGAGCTGTTTTTT.

The chain joins TRBV7-2 to TRBJ2-3; 7 positions match TRBD2. Trimming at V came to 4 bases and at J to 0 bases, leaving 4 bases not matched to a gene. This CDR3 contains 15 residues. CDR1 SGHTA and CDR2 FQGNSA come from the germline V gene. CDR3 loop: CASSSVSGSTDTQYF. DNA of the CDR3: TGTGCCAGCAGCTCAGTTAGCGGGAGCACAGATACGCAGTATTTT. Full variable domain (rest looked up from reference TRBV7-2 and TRBJ2-3): GAGVSQSPSNKVTEKGKDVELRCDPISGHTALYWYRQSLGQGLEFLIYFQGNSAPDKSGLPSDRFSAERTGGSVSTLTIQRTQQEDSAVYLCASSSVSGSTDTQYFGPGTRLTVL.

The chain joins TRBV6-5 to TRBJ1-2, with a possible D match to TRBD1 (5 bases). V was cut by 6 bases and J by 6 bases, with 11 bases left in between. CDR1 is MNHEY and CDR2 is SVGAGI in the germline V gene. The CDR3 contains 12 residues. CDR3 residues: CASSGGVNGYTF. DNA of the CDR3: TGTGCCAGCAGCGGAGGGGTGAATGGCTACACCTTC.

V gene TRBV4-1 combines with J gene TRBJ2-5, with TRBD2 matching over 12 bases. With V trimmed by 3 bases and J by 5 bases, 7 bases remained unmatched. Germline loops: CDR1 MGHRA, CDR2 YSYEKL. The CDR3 totals 16 residues. The CDR3 protein is CASSHQTSGSGETQYF. As DNA, the CDR3 is TGCGCCAGCAGCCATCAGACTAGCGGGAGTGGGGAGACCCAGTACTTC.

This chain links TRBV5-1 with TRBJ1-5; a weak D match, TRBD1 (5 bases). Germline V gene sequence: CDR1 SGHRS, CDR2 YFSETQ. CDR3 length: 15 amino acids. V lost 4 bases to trimming and J lost 7 bases, with 18 bases between them. This CDR3 reads CASSPMGRGEQPQHF. The CDR3 DNA is TGCGCCAGCAGCCCAATGGGGAGGGGTGAACAGCCCCAGCATTTT.

J is TRBJ2-7 and V is TRBV4-3, with D possibly being TRBD2 (5 bases). Trimming shortened V by 3 bases and J by 5 bases, and 20 bases separated the two germline ends. CDR3 length equals 16 residues. Germline CDR1 is LGHNA and CDR2 is YSLEER. CDR3 nucleotide sequence: TGCGCCAGCAGCCAGACGACCATAGCGAATTTTCACGAGCAGTACTTC. Protein product: CASSQTTIANFHEQYF.

Concerning this clone itself: Other DNA sequences within the sample encode an identical CDR3. The chain combines TRBV4-3 with TRBJ2-1; the match to TRBD2 covers 8 bases. Trimming at V came to 0 bases and at J to 3 bases, leaving 1 base not matched to a gene. The V gene's germline CDR1 is LGHNA and CDR2 YSLEER. The CDR3 totals 15 residues. CDR3 sequence reads: CASSQEGLDYNEQFF. CDR3 DNA: TGCGCCAGCAGCCAAGAGGGACTAGACTACAATGAGCAGTTCTTC.

The chain links TRBV5-1 to TRBJ2-5, with TRBD2 identical over 8 bases. The CDR3 is made up of 14 amino acids. Per germline, CDR1 SGHRS and CDR2 YFSETQ. The V segment lost 1 base and the J segment 4 bases; nucleotides outside the gene matches: 3. The CDR3 coding sequence is TGCGCCAGCAGCTTGTCGGCGGGAGGAGAGACCCAGTACTTC. Its translation: CASSLSAGGETQYF.